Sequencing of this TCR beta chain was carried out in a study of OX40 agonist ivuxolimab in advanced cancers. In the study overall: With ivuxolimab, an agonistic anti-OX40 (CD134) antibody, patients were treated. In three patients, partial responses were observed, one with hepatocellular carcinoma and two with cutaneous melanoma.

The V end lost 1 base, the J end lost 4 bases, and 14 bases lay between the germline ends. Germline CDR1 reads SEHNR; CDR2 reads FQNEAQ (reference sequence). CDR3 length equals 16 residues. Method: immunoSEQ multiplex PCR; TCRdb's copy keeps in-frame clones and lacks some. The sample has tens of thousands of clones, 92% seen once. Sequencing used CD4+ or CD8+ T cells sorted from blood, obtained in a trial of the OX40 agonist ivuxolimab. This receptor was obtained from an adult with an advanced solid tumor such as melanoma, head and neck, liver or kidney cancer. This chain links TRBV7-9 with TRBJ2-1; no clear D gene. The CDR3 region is CASSLVAPLGYNEQFF. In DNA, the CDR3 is TGTGCCAGCAGCTTAGTCGCCCCCCTCGGTTACAATGAGCAGTTCTTC.